These 7 T cell receptor beta chains came from one sample sequenced in a study of T cells in Graves' hyperthyroidism and ophthalmopathy. TCR beta CDR3 sequences were amplified from RNA transcripts. Researchers ran a first-round RT-PCR on the TCR CDR3 using the HTBI primer set. TCRdb re-called the multiplex PCR reads through MiXCR, storing one row per CDR3 protein. The sample has approximately 640,000 distinct CDR3 sequences, 45% seen once. Input material: peripheral blood or thyroid tissue (not recorded which). The origin of the receptors is an adult man with Graves' disease, either hyperthyroidism or ophthalmopathy (not recorded which).

The chain combines TRBV12-3 or TRBV12-4 with TRBJ2-7; 7 bases line up with TRBD2. V shed 6 bases and J 7 bases; nucleotides not matched to a gene: 9. This CDR3 is built from 13 residues. DNA for the CDR3: TGTGCCAGCAGCTTCGGGGGGAATATGGAGCAGTACTTC. This sequence encodes CASSFGGNMEQYF.

This chain links TRBV25-1 with TRBJ2-3; D remains unclear. Per the germline V gene, CDR1 is MGHDK and CDR2 is SYGVNS. CDR3 size: 14 residues. V was clipped by 6 bases and J by 1 base, with 11 bases between them. CDR3 residues: CASSEVIGTDTQYF. The CDR3 DNA reads TGTGCCAGCAGCGAGGTTATTGGCACAGATACGCAGTATTTT.

The genes are TRBV2 and TRBJ1-4; possibly TRBD1 for D (5 bases). Trimming took off 8 bases at V and 5 bases at J, with 12 bases between the two ends. The germline V gene encodes CDR1 SNHLY and CDR2 FYNNEI. The CDR3 contains 13 residues. The CDR3 DNA sequence: TGTGCCAGCGGGGGAATTAGGAATGAAAAACTGTTTTTT. The encoded protein is CASGGIRNEKLFF.

This clonotype was seen many times. CDR3 sequence (DNA): TGTGCCAGCAGCCGACTAGCCCGAGAGACCCAGTACTTC. Its translation: CASSRLARETQYF. This chain connects TRBV7-2 to TRBJ2-5; 7 bases fit TRBD2. V lost 5 bases to trimming and J lost 4 bases; unmatched junction nucleotides: 4. The length of the CDR3 is 13 residues. Germline V gives CDR1 SGHTA, CDR2 FQGNSA.

This clonotype occurred many times. This rearrangement joins TRBV2 to TRBJ1-2; 9 positions agree with TRBD1. V lost 5 bases and J lost 3; bases outside the gene matches: 4. CDR1 is SNHLY, CDR2 FYNNEI, per germline. The length of the CDR3 is 14 residues. In DNA, the CDR3 is TGTGCCAGCAGTAATACAGGGGGCGACTATGGCTACACCTTC. It yields the protein CASSNTGGDYGYTF.

V usage is TRBV5-1 and J usage is TRBJ1-4, with D hard to call. Trimming removed 4 bases from V and 4 bases from J, with 23 bases in between. The V gene's germline CDR1 is SGHRS and CDR2 YFSETQ. This CDR3 is built from 18 residues. The CDR3: CASSQDLAGTAFNEKLFF. CDR3 coding DNA: TGCGCCAGCAGCCAAGATCTTGCCGGAACAGCGTTTAATGAAAAACTGTTTTTT.

The chain uses TRBV9 and TRBJ1-1; 8 bases map to TRBD1. This CDR3 comprises 15 residues. From germline, CDR1 is SGDLS and CDR2 YYNGEE. V shed 3 bases and J 1 base; nucleotides not matched to a gene: 5. The CDR3 sequence is CASSAETGANTEAFF. CDR3 coding DNA: TGTGCCAGCAGCGCCGAGACAGGGGCGAACACTGAAGCTTTCTTT.